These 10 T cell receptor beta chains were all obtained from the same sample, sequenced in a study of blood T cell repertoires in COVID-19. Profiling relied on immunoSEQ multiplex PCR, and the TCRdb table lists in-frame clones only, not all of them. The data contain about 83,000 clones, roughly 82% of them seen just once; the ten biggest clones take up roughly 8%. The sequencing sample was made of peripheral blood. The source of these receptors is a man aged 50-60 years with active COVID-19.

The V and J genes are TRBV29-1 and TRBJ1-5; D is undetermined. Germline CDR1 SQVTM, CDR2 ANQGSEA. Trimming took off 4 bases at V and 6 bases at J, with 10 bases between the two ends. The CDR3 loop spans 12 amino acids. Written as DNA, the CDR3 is TGCAGCGTTGTGTCGGGTTCTCAGCCCCAGCATTTT. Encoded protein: CSVVSGSQPQHF.

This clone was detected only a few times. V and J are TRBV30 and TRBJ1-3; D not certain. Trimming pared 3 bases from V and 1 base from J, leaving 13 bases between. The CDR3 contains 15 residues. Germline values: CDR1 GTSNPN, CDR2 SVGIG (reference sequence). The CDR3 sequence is CAWSAGVQSGNTIYF. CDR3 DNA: TGTGCCTGGAGCGCGGGAGTTCAATCTGGAAACACCATATATTTT.

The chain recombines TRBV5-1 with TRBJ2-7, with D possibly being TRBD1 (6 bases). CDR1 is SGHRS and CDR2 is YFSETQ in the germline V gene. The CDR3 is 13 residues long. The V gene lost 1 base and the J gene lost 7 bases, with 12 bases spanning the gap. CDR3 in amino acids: CASSLSSGAEQYF. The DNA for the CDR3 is TGCGCCAGCAGCTTGTCGTCAGGGGCTGAGCAGTACTTC.

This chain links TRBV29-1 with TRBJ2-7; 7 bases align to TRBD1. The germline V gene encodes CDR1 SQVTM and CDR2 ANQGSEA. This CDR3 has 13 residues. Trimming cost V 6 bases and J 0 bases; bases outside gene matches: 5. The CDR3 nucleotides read TGCAGCGTCCAGACAGGGAGCTCCTACGAGCAGTACTTC. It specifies CSVQTGSSYEQYF.

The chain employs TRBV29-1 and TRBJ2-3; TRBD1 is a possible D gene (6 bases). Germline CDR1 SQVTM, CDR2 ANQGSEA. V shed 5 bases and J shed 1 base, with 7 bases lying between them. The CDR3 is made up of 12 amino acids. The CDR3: CSVRQGTDTQYF. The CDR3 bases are TGCAGCGTTAGACAGGGCACAGATACGCAGTATTTT.

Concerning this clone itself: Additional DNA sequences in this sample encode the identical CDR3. Here the CDR3 DNA reads TGTGCCAGCAGTTTACTAGCGGCCCAAGAGACCCAGTACTTC. Amino acid sequence: CASSLLAAQETQYF. This chain joins TRBV28 and TRBJ2-5; TRBD2 matches 7 bases. The CDR3 extends over 14 amino acids. The germline V gene has CDR1 MDHEN and CDR2 SYDVKM. The V and J ends lost 2 bases and 1 base, in that order; junction bases with no gene match: 1.

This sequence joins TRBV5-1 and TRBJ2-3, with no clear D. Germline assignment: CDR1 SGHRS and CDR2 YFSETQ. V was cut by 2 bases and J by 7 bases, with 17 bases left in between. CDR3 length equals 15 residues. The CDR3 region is CASSLLPTRANTQYF. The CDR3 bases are TGCGCCAGCAGCTTACTACCGACCCGAGCGAATACGCAGTATTTT.

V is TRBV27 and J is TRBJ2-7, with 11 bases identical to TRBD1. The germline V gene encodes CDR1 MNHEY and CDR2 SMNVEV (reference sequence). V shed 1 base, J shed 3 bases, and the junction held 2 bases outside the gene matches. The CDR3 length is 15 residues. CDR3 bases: TGTGCCAGCAGTTTATTGGGACAGGGGGTCTACGAGCAGTACTTC. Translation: CASSLLGQGVYEQYF.

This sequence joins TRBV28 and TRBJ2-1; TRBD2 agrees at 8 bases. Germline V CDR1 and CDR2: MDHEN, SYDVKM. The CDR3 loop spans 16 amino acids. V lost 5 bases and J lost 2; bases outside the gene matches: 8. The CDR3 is CASSRRGAGAYNEQFF. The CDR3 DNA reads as TGTGCCAGCAGTCGACGGGGAGCGGGGGCCTACAATGAGCAGTTCTTC.

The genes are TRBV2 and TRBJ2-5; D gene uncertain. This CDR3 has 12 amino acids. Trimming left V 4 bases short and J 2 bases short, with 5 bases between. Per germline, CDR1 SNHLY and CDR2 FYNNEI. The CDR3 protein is CASSVSQETQYF. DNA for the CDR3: TGTGCCAGCAGTGTCAGTCAAGAGACCCAGTACTTC. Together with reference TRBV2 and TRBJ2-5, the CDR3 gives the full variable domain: EPEVTQTPSHQVTQMGQEVILRCVPISNHLYFYWYRQILGQKVEFLVSFYNNEISEKSEIFDDQFSVERPDGSNFTLKIRSTKLEDSAMYFCASSVSQETQYFGPGTRLLVL.